This TCR beta chain was profiled in a study of blood T cell repertoires in COVID-19. At the level of the study: PBMCs, B-cell-depleted T cells, or T cells provided the cDNA or gDNA that made up the material.

In the original workflow: Reference gene primer amplification gave nucleated cell count estimates. Sequencing was performed with immunoSEQ multiplex PCR; in TCRdb, only in-frame clones are kept and a portion is missing. D and trimming were read from the DNA, whereas the V and J calls and clone size are those reported in that table. The table shows about 200,000 clones, with 86% occurring only once. The CDR3 length is 13 residues. Germline V CDR1 and CDR2: SQVTM, ANQGSEA. Germline trimming cut 4 bases from V and 5 bases from J; bases unmatched to any gene: 7. The chain uses TRBV29-1 and TRBJ2-5; the match to TRBD2 covers 7 bases. Sequencing used PBMCs or T cells enriched from blood (not recorded which). The receptor comes from a middle-aged woman with acute COVID-19. This CDR3 is CSVGTSAFETQYF. CDR3 DNA: TGCAGCGTTGGGACTAGTGCGTTTGAGACCCAGTACTTC.